The TCR beta chain under discussion was sequenced for a study of technical replicates of blood from a handful of donors. Produced via immunoSEQ multiplex PCR; TCRdb's table is partial and in-frame only. The table shows 85,000 to 100,000 clones, with roughly 96% occurring only once. Trimming removed 1 base from V and 4 bases from J; junction bases left unmatched: 4. The CDR3 length is 16 residues. Looked up from germline, CDR1 is SEHNR and CDR2 is FQNEAQ (reference sequence). The TCR originated in a human donor in good health. Sequenced: T cells isolated from PBMCs. The chain has TRBV7-9 and TRBJ2-2; 9 nucleotides line up with TRBD1. CDR3: CASSLGPGQGTGELFF. CDR3 nucleotides: TGTGCCAGCAGCTTAGGGCCGGGACAGGGCACCGGGGAGCTGTTTTTT.